The present TCR beta chain was sequenced within a study of blood T cells in healthy people across ages. CDR3 size: 13 residues. Trimming took 7 bases from V and 0 from J, leaving 7 bases between them. Germline values: CDR1 MNHEY, CDR2 SVGEGT. This clonotype appeared a few times. Its antigen is not identified. Healthy Russian Caucasian donors spanned ages about 6 to 95 years. It was about 9.4 milliliters of peripheral blood that were drawn from each donor. It was with a sample-barcoded 5' primer and a J-beta primer mix that a second PCR of roughly 7 to 11 cycles was run. One entry per CDR3 protein, called by TCRdb with MiXCR from the 5' RACE reads. The table lists some 1.5 million distinct CDR3 sequences, roughly 28% of them singletons. Regarding the study as a whole: The long-lived group displayed more naive CD4+ cells, plus higher diversity, than the aged donors did.

The chain is built from TRBV6-2 or TRBV6-3 and TRBJ1-5, with no clear D. The specimen was blood. This receptor was obtained from a woman aged 25 to 39 in good health. In DNA form, the CDR3 reads TGTGCCAGCAAGGATCCTAGCAATCAGCCCCAGCATTTT. Translated: CASKDPSNQPQHF.